The 25 T cell receptor beta chains presented below share a single source sample, sequenced in a study of Ad26.COV2.S vaccination and SARS-CoV-2 variants. Treatment: roughly 18 received Ad26.COV2.S at low or high dose, single or two shots; a few received placebo; per-sample allocation not given. Specimens were obtained on day 63 following the first vaccine or placebo injection. Generated by immunoSEQ multiplex PCR, the TCRdb table keeps only in-frame clones and is missing some. This table has around 380,000 clones, about 88% appearing once. This specimen was peripheral blood, taken in a trial of Ad26.COV2.S vaccine versus placebo. The receptors come from a person aged 18-60 years who received the Ad26.COV2.S COVID-19 vaccine or a placebo.

The chain links TRBV27 to TRBJ1-6; 8 bases line up with TRBD1. This CDR3 comprises 16 residues. The germline V gene encodes CDR1 MNHEY and CDR2 SMNVEV (reference sequence). V was pared by 2 bases and J by 3 bases, with 3 bases of the junction left unmatched. DNA for the CDR3: TGTGCCAGCAGTTTAGCAGGACAGGGCTATAATTCACCCCTCCACTTT. Residues: CASSLAGQGYNSPLHF.

The rearrangement links TRBV7-9 to TRBJ1-2; weak D call: TRBD1 (6 bases). From germline, CDR1 is SEHNR and CDR2 FQNEAQ (reference sequence). Trimming took 8 bases from V and 0 from J, leaving 7 bases between them. This CDR3 is 12 amino acids long. CDR3 loop: CASGQSNYGYTF. CDR3 DNA: TGTGCCAGCGGACAGTCTAACTATGGCTACACCTTC.

The chain links TRBV29-1 to TRBJ2-3, with a weak D call TRBD1 (5 bases). The CDR3 has 13 residues. CDR1 and CDR2 (germline): SQVTM, ANQGSEA. V was clipped by 3 bases and J by 4 bases, with 11 bases between them. This CDR3 is CSVDLGAADTQYF. DNA for the CDR3: TGCAGCGTTGATCTTGGGGCGGCAGATACGCAGTATTTT.

This rearrangement joins TRBV5-4 to TRBJ1-6; D gene uncertain. V lost 5 bases, J lost 8 bases, and 17 bases lay in between. The CDR3 extends over 15 amino acids. Per the germline V gene, CDR1 is SGHNT and CDR2 is YYREEE (reference sequence). CDR3 sequence reads: CASRPGGAIDSPLHF. In nucleotides, the CDR3 is TGTGCCAGCAGACCCGGTGGAGCCATAGATTCACCCCTCCACTTT.

V gene TRBV5-1 combines with J gene TRBJ2-1; 7 bases match TRBD2. Germline CDR1 reads SGHRS; CDR2 reads YFSETQ. This CDR3 has 13 amino acids. V dropped 7 bases and J dropped 4; count of bases not matched to a gene: 5. The CDR3 protein is CASSSGAYNEQFF. As DNA, the CDR3 is TGCGCCAGCTCGAGCGGGGCGTACAATGAGCAGTTCTTC.

This chain joins TRBV3-1 (or the pseudogene TRBV3-2) and TRBJ2-1, with a tentative D call TRBD1 (7 bases). From germline, CDR1 is LGHDT and CDR2 YNNKEL (reference sequence). V was clipped by 5 bases and J by 3 bases, with 14 bases between them. This CDR3 is 15 amino acids long. The CDR3 here is CASSSGGLFYNEQFF. In DNA, the CDR3 is TGTGCCAGCAGCTCAGGGGGACTGTTCTACAATGAGCAGTTCTTC.

The V and J genes are TRBV6-5 and TRBJ1-5; 9 bases fit TRBD1. The CDR3 runs 14 residues. Germline V gene data show CDR1 as MNHEY and CDR2 as SVGAGI. Germline trimming cut 8 bases from V and 2 bases from J; bases unmatched to any gene: 4. The CDR3 sequence is CASRDRVGNQPQHF. DNA of the CDR3: TGTGCCAGCCGGGACAGGGTGGGCAATCAGCCCCAGCATTTT.

V is TRBV15 and J is TRBJ2-1; no clear D. The CDR3 has 13 amino acids. Trimming cost V 0 bases and J 6 bases, with 6 bases left between them. Germline loops: CDR1 LNHNV, CDR2 YYDKDF (reference sequence). CDR3: CATSRESVNEQFF. The CDR3 DNA reads TGTGCCACCAGCAGAGAGTCCGTCAATGAGCAGTTCTTC.

This chain uses TRBV6-5 with TRBJ2-7, with D perhaps matching TRBD1 (7 bases). The V and J ends lost 10 bases and 4 bases respectively, with 20 bases between them. This CDR3 is built from 14 residues. Germline CDR1 is MNHEY and CDR2 is SVGAGI. The CDR3 here is CATSLRDSGYEQYF. Written as DNA, the CDR3 is TGTGCCACTTCCCTCCGGGACAGCGGGTACGAGCAGTACTTC.

The gene calls are TRBV7-2 and TRBJ2-7; 7 bases are shared with TRBD1. Germline CDR1 and CDR2: SGHTA and FQGNSA. V gave up 5 bases and J gave up 0 bases; unmatched junction bases: 7. The CDR3 spans 15 residues. CDR3 residues: CASSIDRVSSYEQYF. CDR3 sequence (DNA): TGTGCCAGCAGCATCGACAGGGTTAGCTCCTACGAGCAGTACTTC.

The chain uses TRBV7-9 and TRBJ2-2; TRBD1 is a possible D gene (6 bases). The CDR3 has 15 amino acids. CDR1 and CDR2 from the germline V gene are SEHNR and FQNEAQ (reference sequence). The V and J ends lost 2 bases and 7 bases respectively, with 14 bases between them. The CDR3 bases are TGTGCCAGCAGCTTAAAAAGAGGGGGAGTCGGGGAGCTGTTTTTT. Amino acid sequence: CASSLKRGGVGELFF.

This CDR3 is CASSLVQGTWGELFF. The CDR3 DNA follows: TGTGCCAGCAGCTTGGTACAGGGGACATGGGGGGAGCTGTTTTTT. The rearrangement joins TRBV5-5 to TRBJ2-2; 7 bases fit TRBD1. Germline CDR1 SGHKS, CDR2 YYEKEE (reference sequence). V was clipped by 0 bases and J by 8 bases; unmatched bases: 7. This CDR3 is 15 amino acids long. Supplemented by reference TRBV5-5 and TRBJ2-2, the full variable domain reads DAGVTQSPTHLIKTRGQQVTLRCSPISGHKSVSWYQQVLGQGPQFIFQYYEKEERGRGNFPDRFSARQFPNYSSELNVNALLLGDSALYLCASSLVQGTWGELFFGEGSRLTVL.

The chain joins TRBV14 to TRBJ2-5; TRBD2 is a possible D gene (6 bases). Trimming removed 5 bases from V and 5 bases from J, with 18 bases in between. The CDR3 has 15 amino acids. In germline, CDR1 is SGHDN, CDR2 FVKESK. As DNA, the CDR3 is TGTGCCAGCAGCGCCGTCCCCCGCGGGGACGAGACCCAGTACTTC. Translated: CASSAVPRGDETQYF.

The chain links TRBV27 to TRBJ2-1, with a possible D match to TRBD2 (6 bases). V was clipped by 2 bases and J by 4 bases, with 9 bases between them. There are 14 residues in the CDR3. CDR1 MNHEY and CDR2 SMNVEV come from the germline V gene (reference sequence). The CDR3 sequence: CASSLTSSYNEQFF. The CDR3 DNA follows: TGTGCCAGCAGTTTAACTAGCTCTTACAATGAGCAGTTCTTC.

V and J are TRBV3-1 (or the pseudogene TRBV3-2) and TRBJ1-1; D call uncertain. Trimming removed 0 bases from V and 1 base from J, with 9 bases in between. Germline values: CDR1 LGHDT, CDR2 YNNKEL (reference sequence). The CDR3 contains 15 residues. CDR3 region: CASSQDVSGNTEAFF. The DNA for the CDR3 is TGTGCCAGCAGCCAAGATGTGTCAGGGAACACTGAAGCTTTCTTT.

The chain links TRBV6-1 to TRBJ1-2; D is unresolved. This CDR3 is built from 16 residues. Trimming cost V 0 bases and J 5 bases, with 16 bases left between them. From germline, CDR1 is MNHNS and CDR2 SASEGT. CDR3: CASSEARSPTFYGYTF. The CDR3 region has the DNA TGTGCCAGCAGTGAAGCGCGATCACCGACATTTTATGGCTACACCTTC.

The V and J genes are TRBV6-5 and TRBJ2-5; TRBD2 matches at 7 bases. CDR3 length: 16 amino acids. From germline, CDR1 is MNHEY and CDR2 SVGAGI. Trimming removed 0 bases from V and 0 bases from J; junction bases left unmatched: 4. The CDR3 nucleotides read TGTGCCAGCAGTTACTCGACCGGACTAGACCAAGAGACCCAGTACTTC. This sequence encodes CASSYSTGLDQETQYF.

This chain links TRBV10-3 with TRBJ1-2; TRBD1 might be the D (5 bases). Trimming shortened V by 2 bases and J by 0 bases, and 13 bases separated the two germline ends. CDR3 length: 16 residues. Germline values: CDR1 ENHRY, CDR2 SYGVKD. The CDR3 region has the DNA TGTGCCATCAGTGAGCCCACCCCGGGGGCTAACTATGGCTACACCTTC. It specifies CAISEPTPGANYGYTF.

This rearrangement joins TRBV9 to TRBJ2-5; D is ambiguous. Germline CDR1 reads SGDLS; CDR2 reads YYNGEE. This CDR3 contains 14 residues. The germline V and J ends were trimmed by 0 bases and 2 bases, with 8 bases remaining between them. This chain's CDR3 is CASSVGTAQETQYF. CDR3 DNA sequence: TGTGCCAGCAGCGTAGGGACGGCTCAAGAGACCCAGTACTTC.

The chain is built from TRBV3-1 (or the pseudogene TRBV3-2) and TRBJ1-5; D perhaps matches TRBD1 (6 bases). Germline loops: CDR1 LGHDT, CDR2 YNNKEL (reference sequence). Trimming pared 0 bases from V and 7 bases from J, leaving 22 bases between. This CDR3 spans 18 amino acids. The CDR3 sequence is CASSQERDADRYYQPQHF. CDR3 bases: TGTGCCAGCAGCCAAGAAAGGGACGCCGACAGGTACTACCAGCCCCAGCATTTT.

The chain joins TRBV6-1 to TRBJ1-5, with D hard to call. CDR3 length equals 13 residues. V was shortened by 2 bases and J by 9 bases, with 11 bases between the two germline ends. From germline, CDR1 is MNHNS and CDR2 SASEGT. This CDR3 is CASSEITDRPQHF. For the CDR3, the DNA is TGTGCCAGCAGTGAAATCACAGATCGGCCCCAGCATTTT.

V is TRBV7-7 and J is TRBJ2-5; either TRBD1 or TRBD2 may supply D (5 bases each). Trimming took 5 bases from V and 5 from J, leaving 12 bases between them. Per the germline V gene, CDR1 is SSHAT and CDR2 is FNYEAQ (reference sequence). The CDR3 loop spans 13 amino acids. The CDR3 DNA sequence: TGTGCCAGCAGCCCGGGGCAGTCGGAGACCCAGTACTTC. As protein: CASSPGQSETQYF. Full variable domain (outside the CDR3, taken from reference TRBV7-7 and TRBJ2-5): GAGVSQSPRYKVTKRGQDVTLRCDPISSHATLYWYQQALGQGPEFLTYFNYEAQPDKSGLPSDRFSAERPEGSISTLTIQRTEQRDSAMYRCASSPGQSETQYFGPGTRLLVL.

The chain has TRBV2 and TRBJ1-2; D is undetermined. The CDR3 loop spans 13 amino acids. Between the trimmed V and J ends, which lost 5 bases and 5 bases, there was a span of 12 bases. Germline V CDR1 and CDR2: SNHLY, FYNNEI. CDR3 nucleotide sequence: TGTGCCAGCAGTCGGAGCACCTGGTATGGCTACACCTTC. Its protein is CASSRSTWYGYTF.

The chain recombines TRBV30 with TRBJ2-1; 7 nucleotides agree with TRBD2. CDR1 and CDR2 (germline): GTSNPN, SVGIG (reference sequence). This CDR3 is built from 15 residues. V was pared by 5 bases and J by 4 bases, with 11 bases of the junction left unmatched. The CDR3 nucleotides are TGTGCCTGGCTTGGGCGGGAGCGGATTTACAATGAGCAGTTCTTC. Its protein product is CAWLGRERIYNEQFF.

Worth noting for this clone: An end of the junction does not agree with germline; a read error may underlie this. The gene calls are TRBV5-5 and TRBJ2-6, with unresolved D. The CDR3 runs to 13 residues. Germline V lookup: CDR1 SGHKS, CDR2 YYEKEE (reference sequence). Here the CDR3 DNA reads TGTGCCAGCAGCCTTTCTGAGGCCAACGTCCTGACTTTC. It codes for CASSLSEANVLTF.